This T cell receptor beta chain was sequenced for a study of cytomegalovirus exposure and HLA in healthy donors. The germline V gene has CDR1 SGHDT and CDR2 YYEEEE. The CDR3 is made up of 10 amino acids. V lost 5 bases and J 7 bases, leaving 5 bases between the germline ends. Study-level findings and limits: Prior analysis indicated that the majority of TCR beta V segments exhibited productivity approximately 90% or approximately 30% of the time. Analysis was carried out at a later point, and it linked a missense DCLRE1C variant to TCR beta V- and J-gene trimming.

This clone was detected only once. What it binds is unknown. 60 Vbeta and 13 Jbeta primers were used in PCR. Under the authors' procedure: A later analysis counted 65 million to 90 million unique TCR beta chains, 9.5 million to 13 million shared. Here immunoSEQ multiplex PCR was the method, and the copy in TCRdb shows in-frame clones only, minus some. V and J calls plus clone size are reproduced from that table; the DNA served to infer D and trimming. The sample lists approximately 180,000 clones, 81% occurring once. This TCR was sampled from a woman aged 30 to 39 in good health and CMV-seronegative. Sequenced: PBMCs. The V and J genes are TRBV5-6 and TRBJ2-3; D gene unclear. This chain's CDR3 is CASSGYTQYF. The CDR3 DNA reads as TGTGCCAGCAGTGGCTATACGCAGTATTTT.